This T cell receptor (beta chain) was sequenced in a study of blood T cell repertoires in COVID-19. Study as a whole: Acute-phase and convalescent COVID-19 samples originated in the United States, Italy and Spain.

Method: immunoSEQ multiplex PCR; TCRdb's copy keeps in-frame clones and lacks some. The sample yields 100,000 or so clones, roughly 85% seen once. V dropped 3 bases and J dropped 10 bases, with 13 bases sitting between them. Germline V gene lookup returns CDR1 MNHEY and CDR2 SMNVEV (reference sequence). The CDR3 consists of 14 residues. The clonotype originates from a man aged 45-65 years with acute or convalescent COVID-19. Sequenced: peripheral blood. This chain joins TRBV27 and TRBJ1-6, with D possibly TRBD1 on 6 matching bases. Here the CDR3 reads CASSFIQGPSPLHF. As DNA, the CDR3 is TGTGCCAGCAGTTTTATCCAGGGGCCCTCACCCCTCCACTTT.